Following are 3 T cell receptor beta chains from one sample sequenced in a study of T cell responses to AZD1222 COVID-19 vaccine. Sequencing used immunoSEQ multiplex PCR; TCRdb keeps in-frame clones, though not all of them. The sample comprises 130,000 or so clones, 65% to 90% of which are singletons, and around 7.9% rests with the top ten. Sequenced here: peripheral blood, sampled 28 days after the second dose of the MenACWY control vaccine. The receptors were sampled from an adult who received the MenACWY meningococcal vaccine as a control.

The CDR3 DNA reads TGTGCCAGCAGCGTAGGGGACCCCGGGGAATATGGCTACACCTTC. Its protein product is CASSVGDPGEYGYTF. The chain couples TRBV9 to TRBJ1-2, with D possibly TRBD1 on 5 matching bases. Deletions cut 0 bases from V and 5 bases from J, with 14 bases between. This CDR3 has 15 residues. Germline values: CDR1 SGDLS, CDR2 YYNGEE.

The table lists this clone with a count of one. The chain uses TRBV6-5 and TRBJ2-1, with no clear D. The V and J ends lost 5 bases and 12 bases respectively, with 20 bases between them. The CDR3 has 14 amino acids. The germline CDR1 and CDR2 sequences are MNHEY and SVGAGI. The CDR3 bases are TGTGCCAGCAGTCCGGGCCCCGTACCCGGTGGGCAGTTCTTC. This sequence encodes CASSPGPVPGGQFF.

The chain links TRBV27 to TRBJ1-2; D perhaps matches TRBD1 (6 bases). The V gene lost 3 bases and the J gene lost 5 bases, with 13 bases spanning the gap. Germline V CDR1 and CDR2: MNHEY, SMNVEV (reference sequence). The CDR3 extends over 14 amino acids. The CDR3 sequence: CASSFRGMWYGYTF. In DNA, the CDR3 is TGTGCCAGCAGTTTCAGGGGAATGTGGTATGGCTACACCTTC.